This passage covers 20 T cell receptor beta chains from one sample sequenced in a study of OX40 agonist ivuxolimab in advanced cancers. Some clones are missing from TCRdb's copy, which holds only in-frame ones; the method was immunoSEQ multiplex PCR. The repertoire consists of 35,000 or so clones, with over 65% occurring once and the leading ten covering less than 25%. Here the sequenced sample was CD4+ or CD8+ T cells sorted from blood, taken in a trial of the OX40 agonist ivuxolimab. The receptors here all came from an adult with an advanced solid tumor such as melanoma, head and neck, liver or kidney cancer.

The CDR3 sequence: CASSSTGDNEQFF. CDR3 nucleotides: TGTGCCAGCAGTTCTACAGGGGACAATGAGCAGTTCTTC. J is TRBJ2-1 and V is TRBV27, with 7 bases matching TRBD1. The CDR3 sequence is 13 residues long. With V trimmed by 4 bases and J by 5 bases, 2 bases remained unmatched. The germline V gene has CDR1 MNHEY and CDR2 SMNVEV (reference sequence).

In nucleotides, the CDR3 is TGTGCCAGCAGCTTGCAGAACCAAGAGACCCAGTACTTC. Its translation is CASSLQNQETQYF. The rearrangement joins TRBV7-9 to TRBJ2-5, with D uncertain. This CDR3 is 13 amino acids long. Germline values: CDR1 SEHNR, CDR2 FQNEAQ (reference sequence). V dropped 3 bases and J dropped 0 bases, with 5 bases sitting between them. The full variable domain, in which reference TRBV7-9 and TRBJ2-5 provide the parts outside the CDR3, is DTGVSQNPRHKITKRGQNVTFRCDPISEHNRLYWYRQTLGQGPEFLTYFQNEAQLEKSRLLSDRFSAERPKGSFSTLEIQRTEQGDSAMYLCASSLQNQETQYFGPGTRLLVL.

The genes are TRBV11-2 and TRBJ2-7, with D perhaps matching TRBD1 or TRBD2 (5 bases each). This CDR3 contains 14 residues. V was shortened by 5 bases and J by 1 base, with 12 bases between the two germline ends. Germline CDR1 is SGHAT and CDR2 is FQNNGV. CDR3 in DNA: TGTGCCAGCAGCCCCCGGGACCTTTCCTACGAGCAGTACTTC. It translates to CASSPRDLSYEQYF.

Concerning this clone itself: The junction differs from germline at one of its ends, possibly a read error. The rearrangement uses TRBV7-7 and TRBJ2-5, with TRBD1 matching over 8 bases. Per the germline V gene, CDR1 is SSHAT and CDR2 is FNYEAQ (reference sequence). The CDR3 spans 17 residues. Here the CDR3 DNA reads TGTGCTAGCAGCTTAGGGCGGACAGGGTACATTCAAGAGACCCAGTACTTC. This encodes CASSLGRTGYIQETQYF. Full variable domain (rest looked up from reference TRBV7-7 and TRBJ2-5): GAGVSQSPRYKVTKRGQDVTLRCDPISSHATLYWYQQALGQGPEFLTYFNYEAQPDKSGLPSDRFSAERPEGSISTLTIQRTEQRDSAMYRCASSLGRTGYIQETQYFGPGTRLLVL.

The chain has TRBV11-2 and TRBJ2-5; the D is unclear. Gene TRBJ2-7 matches the end of the DNA better, so the J call may be wrong. Germline CDR1 is SGHAT and CDR2 is FQNNGV. CDR3 size: 12 residues. The CDR3 here is CASSFSSYEQYF. The CDR3 DNA is TGTGCCAGCAGCTTTTCCTCTTACGAGCAGTACTTC.

This chain connects TRBV28 to TRBJ1-5; a possible D gene is TRBD1 (6 bases). Germline assignment: CDR1 MDHEN and CDR2 SYDVKM. The CDR3 covers 13 residues. Trimming removed 7 bases at V and 5 bases at J, with 12 bases between. The CDR3 protein is CASNSQGDQPQHF. CDR3 DNA sequence: TGTGCCAGCAACTCACAGGGAGATCAGCCCCAGCATTTT.

The chain uses TRBV28 and TRBJ2-7, with 13 bases matching TRBD2. This CDR3 contains 15 residues. The germline CDR1 and CDR2 sequences are MDHEN and SYDVKM. The V and J ends lost 5 bases and 5 bases, in that order; junction bases with no gene match: 6. CDR3 DNA sequence: TGTGCCAGCAGTCCACTAGCGGGGGGGCCCGACGAGCAGTACTTC. It translates to CASSPLAGGPDEQYF. Looking up the rest from reference TRBV28 and TRBJ2-7 gives the full variable domain: DVKVTQSSRYLVKRTGEKVFLECVQDMDHENMFWYRQDPGLGLRLIYFSYDVKMKEKGDIPEGYSVSREKKERFSLILESASTNQTSMYLCASSPLAGGPDEQYFGPGTRLTVT.

The chain uses TRBV19 and TRBJ2-1; D is undetermined. The ends were cut back, 4 bases at V and 0 bases at J, with 22 bases in the middle. The CDR3 loop spans 19 amino acids. Per germline, CDR1 LNHDA and CDR2 SQIVND (reference sequence). The CDR3 spells CASSTSDGWDLSSYNEQFF. CDR3 sequence (DNA): TGTGCCAGTAGTACCTCGGACGGTTGGGATTTGAGCTCCTACAATGAGCAGTTCTTC. The whole variable domain, filled in from reference TRBV19 and TRBJ2-1, reads DGGITQSPKYLFRKEGQNVTLSCEQNLNHDAMYWYRQDPGQGLRLIYYSQIVNDFQKGDIAEGYSVSREKKESFPLTVTSAQKNPTAFYLCASSTSDGWDLSSYNEQFFGPGTRLTVL.

This chain joins TRBV30 and TRBJ2-7; no clear D gene. The germline V and J ends were trimmed by 1 base and 5 bases, with 21 bases remaining between them. The germline V gene has CDR1 GTSNPN and CDR2 SVGIG (reference sequence). The CDR3 runs to 16 residues. CDR3 amino acids: CAWSAFSRPLWNEQYF. The CDR3 bases are TGTGCCTGGAGTGCTTTCAGTAGACCCCTCTGGAACGAGCAGTACTTC.

This clone is labeled as medium-sized. The chain couples TRBV4-1 to TRBJ1-2; unclear D gene. This CDR3 spans 15 amino acids. V lost 0 bases and J 2 bases, leaving 10 bases between the germline ends. The V gene's germline CDR1 is MGHRA and CDR2 YSYEKL. DNA of the CDR3: TGCGCCAGCAGCCAAGATCGGTCCGGGAACTATGGCTACACCTTC. This encodes CASSQDRSGNYGYTF.

Only one count was recorded for this clone. The chain carries TRBV28 and TRBJ2-5; 12 nucleotides align to TRBD2. J gave up 1 base and V 7 bases, and 7 bases lay outside the gene matches. There are 16 residues in the CDR3. Germline V lookup: CDR1 MDHEN, CDR2 SYDVKM. CDR3 DNA sequence: TGTGCCAGCAATATAAGACTAGCGGGAGTCCAAGAGACCCAGTACTTC. Its translation is CASNIRLAGVQETQYF. Filled out from reference TRBV28 and TRBJ2-5, the complete variable domain reads DVKVTQSSRYLVKRTGEKVFLECVQDMDHENMFWYRQDPGLGLRLIYFSYDVKMKEKGDIPEGYSVSREKKERFSLILESASTNQTSMYLCASNIRLAGVQETQYFGPGTRLLVL.

The chain links TRBV6-5 to TRBJ1-2, with 7 bases that match TRBD1. V lost 2 bases and J lost 8; bases outside the gene matches: 8. Germline-derived CDR1 and CDR2 are MNHEY and SVGAGI. The CDR3 spans 14 residues. The CDR3 region has the DNA TGTGCCAGCAGTTACGTACAGGGGTTGGACGGCTACACCTTC. As protein: CASSYVQGLDGYTF.

The chain couples TRBV11-2 to TRBJ1-1; no clear D gene. V dropped 5 bases and J dropped 3 bases, with 10 bases sitting between them. Germline CDR1 and CDR2: SGHAT and FQNNGV. The CDR3 length is 13 residues. The DNA of the CDR3 is TGTGCCAGCAGCAACGAAGGGTACACTGAAGCTTTCTTT. Translated: CASSNEGYTEAFF. The whole variable domain, filled in from reference TRBV11-2 and TRBJ1-1, reads EAGVAQSPRYKIIEKRQSVAFWCNPISGHATLYWYQQILGQGPKLLIQFQNNGVVDDSQLPKDRFSAERLKGVDSTLKIQPAKLEDSAVYLCASSNEGYTEAFFGQGTRLTVV.

The CDR3 protein is CASSLGLAGNTGELFF. CDR3 DNA sequence: TGTGCCAGCAGCCTCGGACTAGCGGGAAACACCGGGGAGCTGTTTTTT. The chain uses TRBV5-6 and TRBJ2-2, with 12 bases identical to TRBD2. The germline gives CDR1 SGHDT, CDR2 YYEEEE. J lost 2 bases, V lost 4 bases, and 3 bases had no gene match. CDR3 size: 16 residues.

The chain couples TRBV27 to TRBJ1-1; D is undetermined. V gave up 5 bases and J gave up 1 base, with 11 bases separating them. CDR1 is MNHEY and CDR2 is SMNVEV in the germline V gene (reference sequence). There are 14 residues in the CDR3. The CDR3 region is CASSAGQANTEAFF. For the CDR3, the DNA is TGTGCCAGCAGTGCGGGCCAAGCGAACACTGAAGCTTTCTTT.

J is TRBJ2-7 and V is TRBV6-4; D is tentatively TRBD1 or TRBD2 (6 bases each). Germline CDR1 reads MRHNA; CDR2 reads SNTAGT. CDR3 length equals 20 residues. V lost 2 bases and J 1 base, leaving 27 bases between the germline ends. The CDR3 DNA is TGTGCCAGCAGTGACCCCCCTGGGGGGCAGATTGGCCAAGGGTCCTACGAGCAGTACTTC. It codes for CASSDPPGGQIGQGSYEQYF.

This clone was counted once. The rearrangement uses TRBV4-1 and TRBJ2-1; TRBD2 matches at 13 bases. The CDR3 sequence is 19 residues long. CDR1 and CDR2 from the germline V gene are MGHRA and YSYEKL. Losses at the gene ends were 4 bases for V and 3 bases for J; bases not matched to a gene: 12. The CDR3 region has the DNA TGCGCCAGCAGCCCGGGACTAGCGGGAACCCTTACCAACTACAATGAGCAGTTCTTC. Encoded protein: CASSPGLAGTLTNYNEQFF.

J is TRBJ2-2 and V is TRBV5-6; either TRBD1 or TRBD2 may fit D (5 bases each). CDR1 SGHDT and CDR2 YYEEEE come from the germline V gene. V was trimmed by 1 base and J by 7 bases, leaving 11 bases between them. This CDR3 contains 14 residues. In nucleotides, the CDR3 is TGTGCCAGCAGCTTGTCTGGGGCGGGCGGGGAGCTGTTTTTT. Translation: CASSLSGAGGELFF. The full variable domain, rest sourced from reference TRBV5-6 and TRBJ2-2, is DAGVTQSPTHLIKTRGQQVTLRCSPKSGHDTVSWYQQALGQGPQFIFQYYEEEERQRGNFPDRFSGHQFPNYSSELNVNALLLGDSALYLCASSLSGAGGELFFGEGSRLTVL.

The chain uses TRBV27 and TRBJ2-1; maybe TRBD2 (6 bases). Germline CDR1 reads MNHEY; CDR2 reads SMNVEV (reference sequence). V lost 3 bases and J 0 bases, leaving 12 bases between the germline ends. The CDR3 runs to 16 residues. The CDR3 region is CASSFTGASSYNEQFF. The CDR3, as DNA: TGTGCCAGCAGTTTTACGGGAGCTAGCTCCTACAATGAGCAGTTCTTC.

This clone has a handful of counts. V gene TRBV28 combines with J gene TRBJ2-1; D is unclear. Germline values: CDR1 MDHEN, CDR2 SYDVKM. CDR3 length: 12 amino acids. V shed 10 bases and J shed 3 bases, with 10 bases lying between them. As DNA, the CDR3 is TGTGCCACCAGAAAGGGCTACAATGAGCAGTTCTTC. Translated, it gives CATRKGYNEQFF.